The 13 T cell receptor beta chains given below trace back to one sample, sequenced in a study of blood T cell repertoires in COVID-19. Repertoires were generated with immunoSEQ multiplex PCR, while TCRdb's copy carries only in-frame clones and drops some. The sample has tens of thousands of clones; around three quarters are singletons. What was sequenced was peripheral blood. These receptors all stem from a man between 65 and 85 years old with acute or convalescent COVID-19.

This clone was counted only a few times. The chain employs TRBV6-5 and TRBJ1-2; 8 bases match TRBD1. The CDR3 runs to 14 residues. The V segment lost 6 bases and the J segment 2 bases; nucleotides outside the gene matches: 5. Germline V lookup: CDR1 MNHEY, CDR2 SVGAGI. The CDR3 is CASRRQGLNYGYTF. Here the CDR3 DNA reads TGTGCCAGCAGGAGACAGGGGCTAAACTATGGCTACACCTTC.

This chain uses TRBV7-9 with TRBJ1-1; possibly TRBD1 for D (6 bases). Per germline, CDR1 SEHNR and CDR2 FQNEAQ (reference sequence). This CDR3 comprises 15 residues. Trimming took 4 bases from V and 3 from J, leaving 15 bases between them. The CDR3: CASSWGRGLDTEAFF. DNA for the CDR3: TGTGCCAGCAGCTGGGGGAGGGGGTTAGACACTGAAGCTTTCTTT. The entire variable domain, with the rest obtained from reference TRBV7-9 and TRBJ1-1, is as follows: DTGVSQNPRHKITKRGQNVTFRCDPISEHNRLYWYRQTLGQGPEFLTYFQNEAQLEKSRLLSDRFSAERPKGSFSTLEIQRTEQGDSAMYLCASSWGRGLDTEAFFGQGTRLTVV.

This chain joins TRBV5-5 and TRBJ2-7, with D maybe TRBD2 (6 bases). This CDR3 has 15 residues. Germline V gives CDR1 SGHKS, CDR2 YYEKEE (reference sequence). V lost 0 bases, J lost 5 bases, and 15 bases lay in between. The CDR3 bases are TGTGCCAGCAGCTTGGGTCTGGGGCCGGGAGACGAGCAGTACGTC. As protein: CASSLGLGPGDEQYV.

CDR3 DNA: TGTGCCAGTAGTATAATCGCAGGGGTAACAGATACGCAGTATTTT. Protein sequence: CASSIIAGVTDTQYF. The rearrangement joins TRBV19 to TRBJ2-3; a weak D match, TRBD1 (6 bases). Trimming removed 2 bases at V and 3 bases at J, with 12 bases between. The CDR3 runs to 15 residues. Per the germline V gene, CDR1 is LNHDA and CDR2 is SQIVND (reference sequence).

The chain uses TRBV5-1 and TRBJ2-4; 13 positions agree with TRBD2. This CDR3 region has 19 residues. The J segment lost 0 bases and the V segment lost 8 bases, leaving 14 bases of the junction unmatched. Germline V CDR1 and CDR2: SGHRS, YFSETQ. The CDR3 nucleotides read TGCGCCAGTCGCCCAGAACTAGCGGGGGGGTCTCTAGCCAAAAACATTCAGTACTTC. It specifies CASRPELAGGSLAKNIQYF.

Only a few counts were recorded for this clone. This chain connects TRBV5-1 to TRBJ1-2, with TRBD1 matching 8 bases. CDR3 length equals 14 residues. Germline-derived CDR1 and CDR2 are SGHRS and YFSETQ. Unmatched junction bases numbered 4, after V lost 2 bases and J lost 4 bases. CDR3 nucleotides: TGCGCCAGCAGCTTAGACAGGGGACTCTATGGCTACACCTTC. This translates into CASSLDRGLYGYTF.

V gene TRBV2 combines with J gene TRBJ1-1; TRBD1 is a possible D gene (6 bases). Per the germline V gene, CDR1 is SNHLY and CDR2 is FYNNEI. This CDR3 region has 15 residues. V shed 3 bases and J shed 1 base, with 12 bases lying between them. The CDR3 bases are TGTGCCAGCAGTGATAGGAGAGGGGGGAACACTGAAGCTTTCTTT. It codes for CASSDRRGGNTEAFF.

This clone was recorded once. The chain uses TRBV10-2 and TRBJ1-5; no firm D call. V dropped 5 bases and J dropped 0 bases, with 8 bases sitting between them. CDR3 length: 14 residues. Germline V CDR1 and CDR2: WSHSY, SAAADI. The CDR3 loop is CASSSGYSNQPQHF. The CDR3 DNA reads TGCGCCAGCAGTTCGGGGTATAGCAATCAGCCCCAGCATTTT.

The chain uses TRBV2 and TRBJ2-5; maybe TRBD2 (5 bases). In germline, CDR1 is SNHLY, CDR2 FYNNEI. V shed 6 bases and J shed 4 bases, with 27 bases lying between them. The CDR3 runs to 18 residues. This CDR3 is CASSRWGGRTPGRETQYF. For the CDR3, the DNA is TGTGCCAGCAGCCGGTGGGGTGGAAGGACTCCCGGAAGAGAGACCCAGTACTTC.

This sequence joins TRBV9 and TRBJ2-7, with D perhaps matching TRBD1 (5 bases). This CDR3 spans 14 amino acids. Germline V gives CDR1 SGDLS, CDR2 YYNGEE. The V and J ends lost 0 bases and 3 bases respectively, with 10 bases between them. The CDR3 nucleotides are TGTGCCAGCAGCGTAGCTGGCAGGGACTACGAGCAGTACTTC. Encoded protein: CASSVAGRDYEQYF.

The rearrangement joins TRBV5-1 to TRBJ2-7; D not certain. CDR3 size: 15 residues. Trimming pared 0 bases from V and 3 bases from J, leaving 13 bases between. Germline V gene sequence: CDR1 SGHRS, CDR2 YFSETQ. CDR3 sequence reads: CASSLDSPRYYEQYF. The CDR3 region has the DNA TGCGCCAGCAGCTTGGACAGTCCTCGCTACTACGAGCAGTACTTC.

This chain joins TRBV6-5 and TRBJ1-1; D call uncertain. This CDR3 is built from 14 residues. CDR1 is MNHEY, CDR2 SVGAGI, per germline. Trimming removed 4 bases from V and 0 bases from J, with 9 bases in between. CDR3 loop: CASSSHQVNTEAFF. The CDR3, as DNA: TGTGCCAGCAGTTCACACCAGGTGAACACTGAAGCTTTCTTT.

This chain links TRBV6-5 with TRBJ2-7; 8 bases are a match to TRBD1. Germline V gene sequence: CDR1 MNHEY, CDR2 SVGAGI. Trimming cost V 5 bases and J 4 bases; bases outside gene matches: 10. This CDR3 contains 15 residues. DNA of the CDR3: TGTGCCAGCAGTCCGTTGGGACAGGTCAATTACGAGCAGTACGTC. Encoded protein: CASSPLGQVNYEQYV.